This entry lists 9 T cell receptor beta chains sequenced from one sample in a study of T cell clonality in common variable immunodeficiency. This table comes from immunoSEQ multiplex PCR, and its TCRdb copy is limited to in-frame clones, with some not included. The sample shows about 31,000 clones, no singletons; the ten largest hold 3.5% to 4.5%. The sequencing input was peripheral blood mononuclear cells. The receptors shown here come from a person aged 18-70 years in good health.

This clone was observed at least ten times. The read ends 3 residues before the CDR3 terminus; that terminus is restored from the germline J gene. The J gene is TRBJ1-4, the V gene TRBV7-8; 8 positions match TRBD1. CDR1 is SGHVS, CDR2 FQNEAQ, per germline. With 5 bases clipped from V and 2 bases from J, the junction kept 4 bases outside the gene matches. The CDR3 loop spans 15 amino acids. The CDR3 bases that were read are TGTGCCAGCAGCCCCCGGACAGGGACTAATGAAAAA. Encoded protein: CASSPRTGTNEK. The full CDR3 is CASSPRTGTNEKLFF.

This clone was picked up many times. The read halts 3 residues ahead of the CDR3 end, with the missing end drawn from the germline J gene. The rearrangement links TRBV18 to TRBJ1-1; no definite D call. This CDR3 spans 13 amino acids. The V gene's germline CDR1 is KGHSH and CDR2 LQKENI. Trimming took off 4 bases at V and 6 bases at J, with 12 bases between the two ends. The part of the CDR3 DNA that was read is TGTGCCAGCTCACAGGGCAGGTCGTCTGAA. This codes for CASSQGRSSE. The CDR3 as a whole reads CASSQGRSSEAFF.

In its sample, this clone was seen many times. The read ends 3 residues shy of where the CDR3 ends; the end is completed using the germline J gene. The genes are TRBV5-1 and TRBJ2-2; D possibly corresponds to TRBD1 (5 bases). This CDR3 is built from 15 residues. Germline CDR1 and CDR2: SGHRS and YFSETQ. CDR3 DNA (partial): TGCGCCAGCAGTCCCGCAGGGTCCGCGAATGAAAAG. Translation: CASSPAGSANEK. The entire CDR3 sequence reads CASSPAGSANEKLFF.

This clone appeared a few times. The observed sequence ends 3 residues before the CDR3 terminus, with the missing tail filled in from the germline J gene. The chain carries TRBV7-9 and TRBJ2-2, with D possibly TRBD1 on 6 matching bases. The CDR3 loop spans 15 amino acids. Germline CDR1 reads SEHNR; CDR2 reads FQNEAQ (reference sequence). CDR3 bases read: TGTGCCAGCAGCTTACCCCCCGGACAAGGGGGAAAG. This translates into CASSLPPGQGGK. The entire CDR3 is CASSLPPGQGGKLFF.

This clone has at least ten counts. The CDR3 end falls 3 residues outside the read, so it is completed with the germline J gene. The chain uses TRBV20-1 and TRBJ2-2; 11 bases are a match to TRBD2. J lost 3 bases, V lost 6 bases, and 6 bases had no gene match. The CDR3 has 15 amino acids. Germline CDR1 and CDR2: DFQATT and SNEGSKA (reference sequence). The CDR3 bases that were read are TGCAGTGCCCTTACGGGACTAGCGGACACCGGGGAG. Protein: CSALTGLADTGE. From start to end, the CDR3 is CSALTGLADTGELFF.

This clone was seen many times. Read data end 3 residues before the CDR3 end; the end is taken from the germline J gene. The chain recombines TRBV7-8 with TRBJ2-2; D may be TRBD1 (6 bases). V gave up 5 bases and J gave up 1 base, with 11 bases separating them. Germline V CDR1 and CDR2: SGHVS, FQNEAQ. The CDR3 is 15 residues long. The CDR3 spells CASSQRTVNTGELFF. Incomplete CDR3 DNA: TGTGCCAGCAGCCAGCGGACAGTGAACACCGGGGAG. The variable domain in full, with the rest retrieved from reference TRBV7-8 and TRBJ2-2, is GAGVSQSPRYKVAKRGQDVALRCDPISGHVSLFWYQQALGQGPEFLTYFQNEAQLDKSGLPSDRFFAERPEGSVSTLKIQRTQQEDSAVYLCASSQRTVNTGELFFGEGSRLTVL.

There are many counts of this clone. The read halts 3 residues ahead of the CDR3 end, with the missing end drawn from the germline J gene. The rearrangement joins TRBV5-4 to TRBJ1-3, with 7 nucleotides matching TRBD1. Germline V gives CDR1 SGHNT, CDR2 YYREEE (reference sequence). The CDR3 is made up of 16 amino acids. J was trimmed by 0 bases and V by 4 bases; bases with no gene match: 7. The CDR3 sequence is CASSAGQESSGNTIYF. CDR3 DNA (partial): TGTGCCAGCAGCGCTGGACAGGAGAGCTCTGGAAACACC.

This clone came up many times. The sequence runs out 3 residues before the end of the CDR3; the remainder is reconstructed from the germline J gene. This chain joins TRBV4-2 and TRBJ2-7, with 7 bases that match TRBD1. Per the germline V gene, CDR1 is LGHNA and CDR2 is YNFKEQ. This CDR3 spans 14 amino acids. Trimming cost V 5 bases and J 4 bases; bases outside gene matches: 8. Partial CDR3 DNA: TGTGCCAGCAGCACCCGACAGGGCCTGTACGAG. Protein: CASSTRQGLYE. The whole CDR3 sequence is CASSTRQGLYEQYF.

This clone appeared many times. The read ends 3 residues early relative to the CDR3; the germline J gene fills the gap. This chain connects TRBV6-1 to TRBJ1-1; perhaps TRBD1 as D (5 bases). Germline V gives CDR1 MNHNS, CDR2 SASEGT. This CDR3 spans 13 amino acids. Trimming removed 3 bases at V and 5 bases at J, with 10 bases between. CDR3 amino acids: CASSDIQGTEAFF. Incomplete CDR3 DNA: TGTGCCAGCAGTGATATCCAGGGTACTGAA.